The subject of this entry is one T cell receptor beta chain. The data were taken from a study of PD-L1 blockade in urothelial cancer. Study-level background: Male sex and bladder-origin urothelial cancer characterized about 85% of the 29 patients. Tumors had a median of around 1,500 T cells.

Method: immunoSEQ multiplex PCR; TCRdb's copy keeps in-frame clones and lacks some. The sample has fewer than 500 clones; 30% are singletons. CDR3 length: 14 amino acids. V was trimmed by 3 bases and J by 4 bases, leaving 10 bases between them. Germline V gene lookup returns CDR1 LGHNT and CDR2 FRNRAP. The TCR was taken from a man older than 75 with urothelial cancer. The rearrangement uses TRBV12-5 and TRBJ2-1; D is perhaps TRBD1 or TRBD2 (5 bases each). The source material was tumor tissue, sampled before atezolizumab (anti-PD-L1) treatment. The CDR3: CASGLGESYNEQFF. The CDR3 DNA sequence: TGTGCTAGTGGTTTAGGGGAGTCTTACAATGAGCAGTTCTTC.